This T cell receptor beta chain was identified in a study of CD8+CD57+ T cells in acquired aplastic anemia. As for the study in general: DNA from sorted CD4+ and CD8+ cells averaged roughly 3.2 ug. An average of roughly 10 million reads for CD4+ cells was obtained from healthy donors.

CDR3 length: 12 residues. The germline gives CDR1 SGHRS, CDR2 YFSETQ. Trimming took 2 bases from V and 6 from J, leaving 8 bases between them. Template material for TCR beta VDJ and CDR3 profiling consisted of genomic DNA. MiXCR, applied by TCRdb to the reads, yields one record per CDR3 protein. The sample includes 150,000 to 200,000 distinct CDR3 sequences, approximately 49% of them seen just once. Study conclusions and caveats: Comparison of patients with controls identified approximately 28 shared CD8+ CDR3 sequences. Between patients and controls, CD8+ Simpson's diversity did not vary significantly.

Worth noting for this clonotype: Its antigen is not known.

This sequence joins TRBV5-1 and TRBJ1-2; D unclear. Material: sorted CD4+, CD8+, or CD8+CD57+ T cells (not recorded which) from PBMCs. This clonotype originated in a human donor in good health. In DNA, the CDR3 is TGCGCCAGCAGCTTCGAAAACAATGGCTACACCTTC. Translation gives CASSFENNGYTF.